This TCR beta chain was recovered during a study of blood T cell repertoires in COVID-19. For the study at large: PBMCs, B-cell-depleted T cells, or T cells provided the cDNA or gDNA that made up the material.

This table comes from immunoSEQ multiplex PCR, and its TCRdb copy is limited to in-frame clones, with some not included. The table records approximately 280,000 clones, 85% to 90% of them present only once. CDR1 KGHSH and CDR2 LQKENI come from the germline V gene. Deletions cut 3 bases from V and 0 bases from J, with 6 bases between. CDR3 length: 14 amino acids. Study members were between roughly 18 and 89 years old and lived in roughly 24 US regions. The sample consisted of PBMCs or T cells enriched from blood (not recorded which). The source is a woman aged 18 to 35 with acute COVID-19. The chain joins TRBV18 to TRBJ1-5; the D is unclear. The CDR3 protein is CASSPPNSNQPQHF. In nucleotides, the CDR3 is TGTGCCAGCTCACCGCCTAATAGCAATCAGCCCCAGCATTTT.